These 3 T cell receptor beta chains were sequenced from one sample in a study of T cell repertoires in cytomegalovirus infection. TCRdb used MiXCR to reprocess the reads, holding one entry per CDR3 protein. The sample has about 330,000 distinct CDR3 sequences, about 35% seen once. Their specific antigens are unknown. Sequenced here: cultured PBMCs, sampled from culture after CMV antigen stimulation. These TCRs come from a human donor in good health (CMV status not recorded). Some clones in this sample may be carry-over from other donors' samples.

This clonotype occurred a few times. J is TRBJ2-7 and V is TRBV6-1, with TRBD2 identical over 7 bases. Germline lookup yields CDR1 MNHNS and CDR2 SASEGT. This CDR3 has 14 residues. Losses at the gene ends were 6 bases for V and 0 bases for J; bases not matched to a gene: 5. CDR3 DNA sequence: TGTGCCAGCAGGTCCGGGAGGAACTCCTACGAGCAGTACTTC. Its translation: CASRSGRNSYEQYF.

The chain recombines TRBV12-5 with TRBJ2-2; D remains ambiguous. CDR3 length equals 14 residues. Germline CDR1 is LGHNT and CDR2 is FRNRAP. V dropped 1 base and J dropped 2 bases, with 5 bases sitting between them. CDR3 region: CASGLGGNTGELFF. CDR3 nucleotide sequence: TGTGCTAGTGGTTTGGGCGGTAACACCGGGGAGCTGTTTTTT.

The rearrangement links TRBV12-3 or TRBV12-4 to TRBJ2-3; 8 nucleotides match TRBD2. Trimming cost V 6 bases and J 5 bases; bases outside gene matches: 10. This CDR3 contains 15 residues. The CDR3 spells CASRNERELKDTQYF. The CDR3 DNA follows: TGTGCCAGCAGGAACGAGCGGGAGCTTAAAGATACGCAGTATTTT.